The 25 T cell receptor beta chains listed next were all sequenced from one sample in a study of Tregs in tolerant kidney transplant recipients. Here immunoSEQ multiplex PCR was the method, and the copy in TCRdb shows in-frame clones only, minus some. The sample shows about 77,000 clones, 98% of them seen only once. The sample in question was CD4+ T cells from blood, obtained before the transplant. The receptors stem from a human donor who received a combined kidney and bone marrow transplant.

This rearrangement joins TRBV2 to TRBJ1-6, with TRBD1 as a possible D gene (6 bases). V shed 10 bases and J shed 9 bases, with 25 bases lying between them. The CDR3 totals 16 residues. Germline V gives CDR1 SNHLY, CDR2 FYNNEI. CDR3 sequence (DNA): TGTGCCACCTGCAGGGGTGGGCCACAGGGCACTTCACCCCTCCACTTT. Translated, it gives CATCRGGPQGTSPLHF.

The rearrangement uses TRBV4-3 and TRBJ2-7, with a tentative D call TRBD2 (6 bases). The CDR3 has 16 amino acids. The V and J ends lost 4 bases and 3 bases respectively, with 19 bases between them. The germline V gene encodes CDR1 LGHNA and CDR2 YSLEER. The CDR3 here is CASSPFLAPEGYEQYF. CDR3 in DNA: TGCGCCAGCAGCCCCTTTCTAGCGCCAGAGGGCTACGAGCAGTACTTC.

The chain couples TRBV5-6 to TRBJ2-7, with TRBD1 identical over 9 bases. V lost 5 bases to trimming and J lost 6 bases; unmatched junction nucleotides: 6. This CDR3 comprises 13 residues. Per the germline V gene, CDR1 is SGHDT and CDR2 is YYEEEE. CDR3 region: CASSIGTGIEQYF. The CDR3 DNA is TGTGCCAGCAGTATCGGGACAGGGATCGAGCAGTACTTC.

The chain links TRBV9 to TRBJ2-1, with a weak D call TRBD2 (6 bases). Per the germline V gene, CDR1 is SGDLS and CDR2 is YYNGEE. CDR3 size: 15 residues. Deletions cut 1 base from V and 8 bases from J, with 16 bases between. CDR3: CASSVSPGLGDEQFF. CDR3 coding DNA: TGTGCCAGCAGCGTAAGTCCGGGACTGGGCGATGAGCAGTTCTTC.

The gene calls are TRBV19 and TRBJ1-2; TRBD1 is a possible D gene (5 bases). The germline CDR1 and CDR2 sequences are LNHDA and SQIVND (reference sequence). The CDR3 contains 14 residues. Trimming removed 7 bases at V and 2 bases at J, with 14 bases between. For the CDR3, the DNA is TGTGCCAGTACCCCGGCAGGGCAGAACTATGGCTACACCTTC. It encodes CASTPAGQNYGYTF. The entire variable domain, with the rest obtained from reference TRBV19 and TRBJ1-2, is as follows: DGGITQSPKYLFRKEGQNVTLSCEQNLNHDAMYWYRQDPGQGLRLIYYSQIVNDFQKGDIAEGYSVSREKKESFPLTVTSAQKNPTAFYLCASTPAGQNYGYTFGSGTRLTVV.

The rearrangement uses TRBV19 and TRBJ1-5, with 9 bases identical to TRBD1. The V gene's germline CDR1 is LNHDA and CDR2 SQIVND (reference sequence). This CDR3 region has 15 residues. V trimming: 6 bases; J trimming: 5 bases; junction bases outside the gene matches: 8. The CDR3 DNA is TGTGCCAGTAGCAGAGACGGGACAGGGTATCAGCCCCAGCATTTT. Its translation: CASSRDGTGYQPQHF.

This clone was recorded once. The rearrangement joins TRBV4-3 to TRBJ2-1; the D gene is possibly TRBD2 (6 bases). The length of the CDR3 is 15 residues. V was clipped by 3 bases and J by 3 bases, with 12 bases between them. CDR1 LGHNA and CDR2 YSLEER come from the germline V gene. The CDR3 DNA is TGCGCCAGCAGCCAGTTGCGGCGGGGCTACAATGAGCAGTTCTTC. Amino acid sequence: CASSQLRRGYNEQFF.

This chain uses TRBV27 with TRBJ2-5; 12 nucleotides match TRBD2. The length of the CDR3 is 16 residues. CDR1 and CDR2 (germline): MNHEY, SMNVEV (reference sequence). Germline trimming cut 9 bases from V and 3 bases from J; bases unmatched to any gene: 11. CDR3 sequence (DNA): TGTGCCAGTCCCCGTGCTAGCGGGAGGGCTGAAGAGACCCAGTACTTC. Translation: CASPRASGRAEETQYF.

The gene calls are TRBV7-2 and TRBJ2-2; TRBD2 aligns across 8 bases. This CDR3 has 16 amino acids. Germline lookup yields CDR1 SGHTA and CDR2 FQGNSA. The V and J ends lost 6 bases and 5 bases, in that order; junction bases with no gene match: 11. The CDR3 is CASSKVRGGGTGELFF. The CDR3 DNA reads TGTGCCAGCAGTAAAGTTCGGGGGGGAGGGACCGGGGAGCTGTTTTTT.

The rearrangement links TRBV5-4 to TRBJ2-5; 9 positions match TRBD2. Germline assignment: CDR1 SGHNT and CDR2 YYREEE (reference sequence). CDR3 length equals 18 residues. V trimming: 4 bases; J trimming: 3 bases; junction bases outside the gene matches: 16. CDR3 nucleotides: TGTGCCAGCAGCCCACCCGGGACTAGCTGGAAAAAGGAAGAGACCCAGTACTTC. Translation: CASSPPGTSWKKEETQYF.

The chain recombines TRBV7-2 with TRBJ1-2, with D possibly TRBD1 on 6 matching bases. This CDR3 is 14 amino acids long. Germline CDR1 reads SGHTA; CDR2 reads FQGNSA. Trimming pared 8 bases from V and 7 bases from J, leaving 20 bases between. CDR3 in DNA: TGTGCCAGCTCGCTGAGGGAGGGGGGCGCTGGCTACACCTTC. It specifies CASSLREGGAGYTF.

The V call is TRBV6-6, the J call TRBJ2-1; a weak D match, TRBD1 (6 bases). The V end was cut by 2 bases, the J end by 6 bases, with 17 bases between. Per the germline V gene, CDR1 is MNHNY and CDR2 is SVGAGI (reference sequence). This CDR3 has 16 amino acids. CDR3 coding DNA: TGTGCCAGCAGTTACCTACCGTCCACAGGGTCCAATGAGCAGTTCTTC. Translated, it gives CASSYLPSTGSNEQFF.

The V and J genes are TRBV19 and TRBJ2-2; tentatively, D is TRBD2 (5 bases). CDR1 and CDR2 from the germline V gene are LNHDA and SQIVND (reference sequence). The CDR3 loop spans 12 amino acids. CDR3 sequence reads: CATERAPGELFF. The CDR3 DNA reads as TGTGCTACGGAGAGGGCACCCGGGGAGCTGTTTTTT. Based on the CDR3 plus reference TRBV19 and TRBJ2-2, the full variable domain is DGGITQSPKYLFRKEGQNVTLSCEQNLNHDAMYWYRQDPGQGLRLIYYSQIVNDFQKGDIAEGYSVSREKKESFPLTVTSAQKNPTAFYLCATERAPGELFFGEGSRLTVL.

CDR3 DNA sequence: TGTGCCAGCAGGGATACAGGGGTCAGATTTAATGAGCAGTTCTTC. Amino acid sequence: CASRDTGVRFNEQFF. The chain joins TRBV6-6 to TRBJ2-1; TRBD1 matches 7 bases. J was trimmed by 7 bases and V by 6 bases; bases with no gene match: 12. The CDR3 sequence is 15 residues long. Germline CDR1 is MNHNY and CDR2 is SVGAGI (reference sequence).

This chain uses TRBV7-2 with TRBJ2-7; no clear D gene. V was shortened by 5 bases and J by 1 base, with 9 bases between the two germline ends. This CDR3 has 13 residues. Germline CDR1 and CDR2: SGHTA and FQGNSA. The CDR3 region is CASSPSWSYEQYF. CDR3 in DNA: TGTGCCAGCAGCCCAAGCTGGTCCTACGAGCAGTACTTC.

In its sample, this clone was seen once. The chain is built from TRBV7-9 and TRBJ2-7; unclear D gene. Trimming shortened V by 5 bases and J by 5 bases, and 10 bases separated the two germline ends. The germline V gene has CDR1 SEHNR and CDR2 FQNEAQ (reference sequence). The CDR3 is 12 amino acids. CDR3 residues: CASSKTLDEQYF. The DNA for the CDR3 is TGTGCCAGCAGCAAAACCCTAGACGAGCAGTACTTC.

J is TRBJ1-2 and V is TRBV10-3, with TRBD1 matching over 9 bases. The trim removed 8 bases at V and 6 bases at J, leaving 7 bases unmatched. The CDR3 length is 13 residues. The germline CDR1 and CDR2 sequences are ENHRY and SYGVKD. The CDR3 loop reads CAIGSRTGDGYTF. The CDR3 DNA reads as TGTGCCATCGGGTCACGGACAGGGGATGGCTACACCTTC.

The rearrangement links TRBV7-9 to TRBJ1-2; D gene uncertain. The CDR3 contains 12 residues. V dropped 3 bases and J dropped 8 bases, with 10 bases sitting between them. Germline CDR1 is SEHNR and CDR2 is FQNEAQ (reference sequence). The CDR3 nucleotides read TGTGCCAGCAGCTTGCCTCCGGGAGGCTACACCTTC. Protein: CASSLPPGGYTF.

The chain recombines TRBV5-4 with TRBJ2-7; no clear D gene. Germline loops: CDR1 SGHNT, CDR2 YYREEE (reference sequence). Trimming shortened V by 0 bases and J by 4 bases, and 5 bases separated the two germline ends. The CDR3 covers 12 residues. CDR3 in amino acids: CASSLDGYEQYF. The CDR3 DNA is TGTGCCAGCAGCTTGGACGGTTACGAGCAGTACTTC. Full variable domain (missing parts from reference TRBV5-4 and TRBJ2-7): ETGVTQSPTHLIKTRGQQVTLRCSSQSGHNTVSWYQQALGQGPQFIFQYYREEENGRGNFPPRFSGLQFPNYSSELNVNALELDDSALYLCASSLDGYEQYFGPGTRLTVT.

V gene TRBV6-5 combines with J gene TRBJ2-7, with D unresolved. This CDR3 region has 12 residues. Germline values: CDR1 MNHEY, CDR2 SVGAGI. V was pared by 7 bases and J by 0 bases, with 7 bases between. CDR3 loop: CASTASSYEQYF. For the CDR3, the DNA is TGTGCCAGCACCGCCAGCTCCTACGAGCAGTACTTC.

The genes are TRBV15 and TRBJ2-5; D gene unclear. V was pared by 1 base and J by 3 bases, with 21 bases between. The CDR3 covers 18 residues. The germline gives CDR1 LNHNV, CDR2 YYDKDF (reference sequence). CDR3 in amino acids: CATSRGIYVIPEKETQYF. CDR3 DNA sequence: TGTGCCACCAGCAGAGGAATATACGTGATACCGGAGAAAGAGACCCAGTACTTC.

The V call is TRBV7-9, the J call TRBJ2-5, with D possibly being TRBD1 (5 bases). Trimming took off 0 bases at V and 2 bases at J, with 10 bases between the two ends. The CDR3 contains 15 residues. Germline-derived CDR1 and CDR2 are SEHNR and FQNEAQ (reference sequence). CDR3 coding DNA: TGTGCCAGCAGCTTAGCGTTCAGGGAACAAGAGACCCAGTACTTC. Translating gives CASSLAFREQETQYF.

The chain uses TRBV4-2 and TRBJ1-1, with a possible D match to TRBD1 (5 bases). CDR1 and CDR2 (germline): LGHNA, YNFKEQ. The CDR3 is 16 residues long. V was clipped by 2 bases and J by 0 bases, with 13 bases between them. This CDR3 reads CASSQFGAGMNTEAFF. In DNA form, the CDR3 reads TGTGCCAGCAGCCAATTTGGGGCGGGAATGAACACTGAAGCTTTCTTT.

This rearrangement joins TRBV18 to TRBJ2-7; D remains unclear. The germline V gene has CDR1 KGHSH and CDR2 LQKENI. The CDR3 totals 14 residues. The V and J ends lost 3 bases and 0 bases respectively, with 9 bases between them. The CDR3 nucleotides read TGTGCCAGCTCACCGGAACCGGGCTCCTACGAGCAGTACTTC. Translating gives CASSPEPGSYEQYF.

The chain is built from TRBV5-1 and TRBJ2-7; perhaps TRBD2 as D (5 bases). Trimming cost V 4 bases and J 5 bases, with 16 bases left between them. The CDR3 sequence is 14 residues long. From germline, CDR1 is SGHRS and CDR2 YFSETQ. DNA of the CDR3: TGCGCCAGCAGCCCAGGACGGGGTTGGGACGAGCAGTACTTC. It specifies CASSPGRGWDEQYF.